The 4 T cell receptor beta chains below come from one sample, sequenced in a study of identical twins (dated by TCRdb to the mid-2010s). Libraries were built with 5' RACE. The reads were generated on an Illumina HiSeq 2000. TCRdb reprocessing: public reads trimmed at Q25 with fastp, clones called with MiXCR, in-frame beta chains kept. One record per CDR3 amino acid sequence lists the most common genes and DNA. For this sample there are a few hundred thousand distinct CDR3 sequences; around 8% appear just once. The leading ten clones occupy less than 4% of the sample. This same sample was also taken into another study, of yellow fever vaccine responses in identical twins.

The sample was CD8+ T cells sorted from blood. Receptor source: a woman aged 18-30 years in good health.

This clonotype has only a few counts. The chain joins TRBV6-5 to TRBJ2-1; D may correspond to TRBD1 or TRBD2 (5 bases each). The ends were cut back, 2 bases at V and 2 bases at J, with 10 bases in the middle. Germline CDR1 and CDR2: MNHEY and SVGAGI. The CDR3 spans 15 residues. This CDR3 reads CASSYGGATYNEQFF. The CDR3 DNA reads TGTGCCAGCAGTTACGGGGGTGCTACCTACAATGAGCAGTTCTTC.

The chain is built from TRBV7-2 and TRBJ2-1; TRBD2 might be the D (6 bases). Germline V CDR1 and CDR2: SGHTA, FQGNSA. The CDR3 consists of 16 residues. Deletions cut 5 bases from V and 6 bases from J, with 20 bases between. CDR3 coding DNA: TGTGCCAGCAGCAGCCGGGACTCGGGGTTCTTCAATGAGCAGTTCTTC. Translating it yields CASSSRDSGFFNEQFF.

This clonotype was observed many times. The rearrangement uses TRBV12-3 or TRBV12-4 and TRBJ1-5, with unresolved D. This CDR3 comprises 16 residues. Trimming cost V 3 bases and J 2 bases, with 14 bases left between them. For the CDR3, the DNA is TGTGCCAGCAGTTTGTTGTGGGATTTGGGCAATCAGCCCCAGCATTTT. Its translation is CASSLLWDLGNQPQHF.

This clonotype was seen more than once but under ten times. This sequence joins TRBV20-1 and TRBJ2-7, with D maybe TRBD1 (5 bases). Trimming cost V 0 bases and J 2 bases, with 11 bases left between them. This CDR3 has 14 amino acids. CDR1 is DFQATT and CDR2 is SNEGSKA in the germline V gene (reference sequence). CDR3 sequence (DNA): TGCAGTGCTAGAGATACGGCAGGGCCCTACGAGCAGTACTTC. It translates to CSARDTAGPYEQYF.